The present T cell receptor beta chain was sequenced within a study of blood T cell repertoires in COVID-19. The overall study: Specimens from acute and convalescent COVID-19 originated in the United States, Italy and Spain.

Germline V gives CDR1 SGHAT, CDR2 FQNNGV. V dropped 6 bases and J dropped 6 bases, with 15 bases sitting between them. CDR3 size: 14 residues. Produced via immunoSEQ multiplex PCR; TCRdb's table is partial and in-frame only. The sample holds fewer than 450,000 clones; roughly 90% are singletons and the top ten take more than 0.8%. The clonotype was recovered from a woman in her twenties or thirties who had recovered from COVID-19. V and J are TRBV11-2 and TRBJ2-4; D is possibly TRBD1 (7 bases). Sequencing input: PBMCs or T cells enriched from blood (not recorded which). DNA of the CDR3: TGTGCCAGCAGTCCAGGGGGGCCCTTAAACATTCAGTACTTC. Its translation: CASSPGGPLNIQYF.